This T cell receptor (beta chain) is from a study of blood T cell repertoires in COVID-19. Overall study context: PBMCs, B-cell-depleted T cells, or T cells provided the cDNA or gDNA that made up the material.

Germline CDR1 and CDR2: SNHLY and FYNNEI. This CDR3 has 15 residues. V lost 0 bases and J lost 0, with 8 bases in between. In the original analysis: Amplification of reference gene primers provided the estimated nucleated cell counts. Here immunoSEQ multiplex PCR was the method, and the copy in TCRdb shows in-frame clones only, minus some. The V and J calls and clone size are taken from that table; D and trimming were inferred from the DNA. The table has about 260,000 clones, around 89% seen once. Participant age was about 18 to 95 years, and participants resided in about two dozen US areas. Participants were placed into cohorts based on the clinical history they reported.

This receptor was taken from a woman between 40 and 55 years old with acute COVID-19. Sequencing was performed on PBMCs or T cells enriched from blood (not recorded which). V is TRBV2 and J is TRBJ1-2; no clear D gene. CDR3 sequence: CASSEADFPNYGYTF. The CDR3 nucleotides are TGTGCCAGCAGTGAAGCGGACTTCCCTAACTATGGCTACACCTTC.